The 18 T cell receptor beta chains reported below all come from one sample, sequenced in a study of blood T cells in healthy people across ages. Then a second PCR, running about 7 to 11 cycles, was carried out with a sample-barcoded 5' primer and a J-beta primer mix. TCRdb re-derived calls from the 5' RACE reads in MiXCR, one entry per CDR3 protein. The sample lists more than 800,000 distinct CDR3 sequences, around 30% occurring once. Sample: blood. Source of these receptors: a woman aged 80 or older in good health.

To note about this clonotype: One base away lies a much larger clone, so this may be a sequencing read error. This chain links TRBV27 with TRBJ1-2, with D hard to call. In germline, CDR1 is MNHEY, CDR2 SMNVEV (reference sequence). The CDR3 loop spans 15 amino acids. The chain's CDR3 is CANSLTQVTNYGYTF. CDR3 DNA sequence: TGTGCCAACAGTTTAACCCAGGTGACGAACTATGGCTACACCTTC.

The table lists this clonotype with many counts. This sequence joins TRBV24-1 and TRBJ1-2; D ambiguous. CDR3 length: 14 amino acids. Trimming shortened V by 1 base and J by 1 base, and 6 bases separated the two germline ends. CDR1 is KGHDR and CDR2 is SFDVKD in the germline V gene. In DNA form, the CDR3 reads TGTGCCACCAGTGATTTCGACAATAACTATGGCTACACCTTC. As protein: CATSDFDNNYGYTF.

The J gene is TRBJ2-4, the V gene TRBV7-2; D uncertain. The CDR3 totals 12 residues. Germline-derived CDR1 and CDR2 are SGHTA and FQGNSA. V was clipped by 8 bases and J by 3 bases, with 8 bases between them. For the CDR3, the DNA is TGTGCCAGCGGCCCAAACAAAAACATTCAGTACTTC. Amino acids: CASGPNKNIQYF.

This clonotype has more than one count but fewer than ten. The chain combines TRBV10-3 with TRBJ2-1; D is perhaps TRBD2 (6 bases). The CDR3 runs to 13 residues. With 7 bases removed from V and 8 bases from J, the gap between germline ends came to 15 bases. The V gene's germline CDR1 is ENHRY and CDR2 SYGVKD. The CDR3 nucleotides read TGTGCCATCACCCACGGGGAGGCGCATGAGCAGTTCTTC. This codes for CAITHGEAHEQFF.

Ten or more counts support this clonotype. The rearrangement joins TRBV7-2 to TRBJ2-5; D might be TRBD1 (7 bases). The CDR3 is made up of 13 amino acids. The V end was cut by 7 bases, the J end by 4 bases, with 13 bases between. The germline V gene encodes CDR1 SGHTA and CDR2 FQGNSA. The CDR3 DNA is TGTGCCAGCACCGACAGGGAGGCAGAGACCCAGTACTTC. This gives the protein CASTDREAETQYF. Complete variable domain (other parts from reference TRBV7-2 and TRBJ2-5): GAGVSQSPSNKVTEKGKDVELRCDPISGHTALYWYRQSLGQGLEFLIYFQGNSAPDKSGLPSDRFSAERTGGSVSTLTIQRTQQEDSAVYLCASTDREAETQYFGPGTRLLVL.

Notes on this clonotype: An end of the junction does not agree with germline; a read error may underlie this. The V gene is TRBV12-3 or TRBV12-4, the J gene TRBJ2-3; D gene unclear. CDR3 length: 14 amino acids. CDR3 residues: CADSLGIRADAQYF. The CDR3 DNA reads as TGTGCAGATAGCCTAGGGATAAGAGCAGATGCGCAATATTTT.

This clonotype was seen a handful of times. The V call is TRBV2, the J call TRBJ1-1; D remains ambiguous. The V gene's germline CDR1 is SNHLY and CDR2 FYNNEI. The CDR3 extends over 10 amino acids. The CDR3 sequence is CALKGTEAFF. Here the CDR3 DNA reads TGTGCTTTGAAGGGAACTGAAGCTTTCTTT.

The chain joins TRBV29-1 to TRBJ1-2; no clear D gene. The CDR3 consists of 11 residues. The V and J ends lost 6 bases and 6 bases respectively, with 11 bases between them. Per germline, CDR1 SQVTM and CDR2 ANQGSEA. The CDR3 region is CSVGDTHGYTF. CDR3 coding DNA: TGCAGCGTGGGAGACACACATGGCTACACCTTC.

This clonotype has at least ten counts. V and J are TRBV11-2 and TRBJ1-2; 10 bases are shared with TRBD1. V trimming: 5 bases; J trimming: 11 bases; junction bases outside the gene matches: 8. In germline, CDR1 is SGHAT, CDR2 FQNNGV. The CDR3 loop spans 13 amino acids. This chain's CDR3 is CASSPNPGQGYTF. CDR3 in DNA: TGTGCCAGCAGCCCCAACCCGGGACAGGGGTACACCTTC.

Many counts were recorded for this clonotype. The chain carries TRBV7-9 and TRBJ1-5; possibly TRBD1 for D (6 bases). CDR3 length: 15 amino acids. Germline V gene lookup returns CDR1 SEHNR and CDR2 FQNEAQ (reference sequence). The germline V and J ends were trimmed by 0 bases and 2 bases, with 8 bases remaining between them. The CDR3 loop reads CASSLAAGGNQPQHF. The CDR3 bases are TGTGCCAGCAGCTTAGCTGCAGGGGGCAATCAGCCCCAGCATTTT.

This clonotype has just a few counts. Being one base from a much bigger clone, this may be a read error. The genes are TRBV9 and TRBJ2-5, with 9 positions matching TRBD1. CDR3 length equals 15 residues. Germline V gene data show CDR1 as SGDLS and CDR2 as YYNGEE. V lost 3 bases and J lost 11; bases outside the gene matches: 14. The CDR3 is CASSGWDRDHNEQYF. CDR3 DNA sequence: TGTGCCAGCAGCGGATGGGACAGGGACCACAATGAGCAGTACTTC. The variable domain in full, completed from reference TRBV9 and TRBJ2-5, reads DSGVTQTPKHLITATGQRVTLRCSPRSGDLSVYWYQQSLDQGLQFLIQYYNGEERAKGNILERFSAQQFPDLHSELNLSSLELGDSALYFCASSGWDRDHNEQYFGPGTRLLVL.

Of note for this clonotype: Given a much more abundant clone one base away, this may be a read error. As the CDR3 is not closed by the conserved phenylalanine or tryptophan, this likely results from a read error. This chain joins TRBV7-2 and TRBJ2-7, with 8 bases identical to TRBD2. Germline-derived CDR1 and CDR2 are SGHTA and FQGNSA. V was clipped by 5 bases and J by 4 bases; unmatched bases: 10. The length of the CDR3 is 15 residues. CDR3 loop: CASSNQPGGLYEQYI. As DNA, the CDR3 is TGTGCCAGCAGCAACCAGCCGGGGGGGCTTTACGAGCAGTACATC.

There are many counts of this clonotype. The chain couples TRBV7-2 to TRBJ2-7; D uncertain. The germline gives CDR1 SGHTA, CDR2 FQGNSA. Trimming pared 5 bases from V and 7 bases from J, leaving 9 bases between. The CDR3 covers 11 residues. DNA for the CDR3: TGTGCCAGCAGCCAAGCCGGTGAGCAGTACTTC. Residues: CASSQAGEQYF.

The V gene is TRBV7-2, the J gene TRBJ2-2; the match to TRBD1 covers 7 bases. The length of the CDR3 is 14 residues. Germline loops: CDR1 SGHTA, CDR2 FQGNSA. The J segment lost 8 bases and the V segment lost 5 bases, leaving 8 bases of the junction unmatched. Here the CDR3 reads CASSPLTGMGELFF. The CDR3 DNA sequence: TGTGCCAGCAGCCCTCTGACAGGGATGGGGGAGCTGTTTTTT.

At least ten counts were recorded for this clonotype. For the CDR3, the DNA is TGCGCCAGCAGCTTAACACCGGGACAGGGGGACTCCTACGAGCAGTACTTC. It encodes CASSLTPGQGDSYEQYF. The V call is TRBV5-1, the J call TRBJ2-7; 11 bases align to TRBD1. Germline values: CDR1 SGHRS, CDR2 YFSETQ. Unmatched junction bases numbered 7, after V lost 2 bases and J lost 0 bases. The CDR3 totals 17 residues.

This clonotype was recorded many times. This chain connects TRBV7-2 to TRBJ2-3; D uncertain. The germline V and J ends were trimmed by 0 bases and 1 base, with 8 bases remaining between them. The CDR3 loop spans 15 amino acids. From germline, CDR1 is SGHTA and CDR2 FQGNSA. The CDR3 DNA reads TGTGCCAGCAGCTTAGCTGCAGTACGCACAGATACGCAGTATTTT. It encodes CASSLAAVRTDTQYF.

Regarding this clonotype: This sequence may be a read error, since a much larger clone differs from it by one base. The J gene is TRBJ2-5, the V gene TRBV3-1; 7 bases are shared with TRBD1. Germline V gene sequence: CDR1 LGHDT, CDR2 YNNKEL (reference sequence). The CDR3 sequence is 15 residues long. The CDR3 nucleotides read TGTGCCAGCAGCCACAGGGGGACAGCCCAAGGGACCCAGTACTTC. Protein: CASSHRGTAQGTQYF.

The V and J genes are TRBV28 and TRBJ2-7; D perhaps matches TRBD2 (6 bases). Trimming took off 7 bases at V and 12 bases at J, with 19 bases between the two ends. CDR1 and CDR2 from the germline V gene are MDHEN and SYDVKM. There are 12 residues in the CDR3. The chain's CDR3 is CASTPSVGGSYF. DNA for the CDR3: TGTGCCAGCACCCCGTCGGTAGGAGGGTCGTACTTC.